The 30 T cell receptor beta chains listed next were all sequenced from one sample in a study of CD8 T cells in ankylosing spondylitis. Whole-study findings and limits: Ankylosing spondylitis blood seemed to carry a telltale TCR beta motif made of under ten highly homologous variants.

These receptors lack a known antigen. TCRdb redid the calling of the 5' RACE reads with MiXCR, one entry per CDR3 protein. The sample lists 350,000 to 550,000 distinct CDR3 sequences; roughly a quarter were seen once. Material: blood, either unsorted or a sorted T cell fraction (not recorded which). Source of these receptors: a male donor with ankylosing spondylitis.

This chain joins TRBV12-3 or TRBV12-4 and TRBJ2-6; D is uncertain. The CDR3 length is 15 residues. The V gene lost 4 bases and the J gene lost 7 bases, with 14 bases spanning the gap. In DNA form, the CDR3 reads TGTGCCAGCAGTTACTGGTCGGAAAGAGCCAACGTCCTGACTTTC. Translation: CASSYWSERANVLTF.

The sample holds a few counts of this clonotype. The chain couples TRBV23-1 to TRBJ2-7; D call uncertain. TRBV23-1 is classed as an ORF, of uncertain function. CDR3 length: 13 amino acids. Between the trimmed V and J ends, which lost 3 bases and 8 bases, there was a span of 14 bases. DNA for the CDR3: TGCGCCAGCAGTCACCAGCTTATAGGTCAGCAGTACGTC. Translated, it gives CASSHQLIGQQYV.

V gene TRBV7-2 combines with J gene TRBJ2-5; D remains unclear. V lost 6 bases to trimming and J lost 1 base, with 18 bases between them. This CDR3 has 16 residues. Germline CDR1 is SGHTA and CDR2 is FQGNSA. The CDR3 sequence is CASSRRDVVVQETQYF. CDR3 DNA sequence: TGTGCCAGCAGTCGGCGTGATGTGGTTGTCCAAGAGACCCAGTACTTC. The full variable domain, in which reference TRBV7-2 and TRBJ2-5 provide the parts outside the CDR3, is GAGVSQSPSNKVTEKGKDVELRCDPISGHTALYWYRQSLGQGLEFLIYFQGNSAPDKSGLPSDRFSAERTGGSVSTLTIQRTQQEDSAVYLCASSRRDVVVQETQYFGPGTRLLVL.

The chain couples TRBV5-1 to TRBJ2-1; D is perhaps TRBD2 (5 bases). This CDR3 spans 15 amino acids. CDR1 is SGHRS and CDR2 is YFSETQ in the germline V gene. The V end lost 4 bases, the J end lost 4 bases, and 15 bases lay between the germline ends. The CDR3 reads CASSPDQRGYNEQFF. The CDR3 nucleotides are TGCGCCAGCAGCCCGGACCAAAGAGGGTACAATGAGCAGTTCTTC.

This clonotype was seen a few times. CDR3 sequence reads: CASSQDRSSGKLFF. The DNA for the CDR3 is TGTGCCAGCAGCCAAGATCGGTCCTCCGGAAAACTGTTTTTT. This chain uses TRBV3-1 with TRBJ1-4; D remains unclear. The length of the CDR3 is 14 residues. V lost 0 bases and J lost 10, with 12 bases in between. CDR1 is LGHDT, CDR2 YNNKEL, per germline (reference sequence).

In this sample, this clonotype turned up a few times. The chain recombines TRBV29-1 with TRBJ1-1, with 11 positions matching TRBD1. This CDR3 has 13 residues. V shed 8 bases and J 5 bases; nucleotides not matched to a gene: 7. Germline V lookup: CDR1 SQVTM, CDR2 ANQGSEA. The CDR3 loop reads CSSWDRGNTEAFF. The CDR3 nucleotides read TGCAGCTCTTGGGACAGGGGGAATACTGAAGCTTTCTTT.

This clonotype has just a few counts. The J gene is TRBJ2-3, the V gene TRBV5-1; 9 nucleotides match TRBD1. With 0 bases clipped from V and 0 bases from J, the junction kept 2 bases outside the gene matches. Germline V gene sequence: CDR1 SGHRS, CDR2 YFSETQ. The CDR3 contains 16 residues. The CDR3 region has the DNA TGCGCCAGCAGCTTGGAACAGGGGGCTAGCACAGATACGCAGTATTTT. Amino acids: CASSLEQGASTDTQYF.

The chain carries TRBV5-1 and TRBJ2-1, with TRBD2 identical over 10 bases. Germline CDR1 is SGHRS and CDR2 is YFSETQ. The CDR3 is 14 amino acids. The trim removed 0 bases at V and 9 bases at J, leaving 3 bases unmatched. The CDR3: CASSLGVAGGEQFF. CDR3 DNA: TGCGCCAGCAGCTTGGGTGTAGCGGGAGGTGAGCAGTTCTTC.

This clonotype came up many times. The V gene is TRBV4-1, the J gene TRBJ2-1, with D possibly TRBD2 on 6 matching bases. The germline CDR1 and CDR2 sequences are MGHRA and YSYEKL. V lost 0 bases and J 6 bases, leaving 9 bases between the germline ends. The CDR3 extends over 14 amino acids. The CDR3 region has the DNA TGCGCCAGCAGCCAAGATTACGGGGGCAATGAGCAGTTCTTC. Protein sequence: CASSQDYGGNEQFF.

This clonotype was seen more than once but under ten times. The V call is TRBV11-1, the J call TRBJ2-7, with D unresolved. Trimming pared 1 base from V and 7 bases from J, leaving 8 bases between. The CDR3 is 12 residues long. The germline gives CDR1 SGHAT, CDR2 FQDESV (reference sequence). The chain's CDR3 is CASSLDSEEQYF. CDR3 coding DNA: TGTGCCAGCAGCTTAGATTCCGAGGAGCAGTACTTC.

As to this clonotype: An end of the junction does not agree with germline; a read error may underlie this. The chain combines TRBV12-3 or TRBV12-4 with TRBJ2-3, with TRBD2 matching 7 bases. This CDR3 has 16 residues. The CDR3 is CAGSFSIAGYTDTQYF. Written as DNA, the CDR3 is TGTGCCGGCAGTTTCAGTATAGCGGGCTACACAGATACGCAGTATTTT.

The chain has TRBV4-1 and TRBJ2-3; D is ambiguous. V was pared by 8 bases and J by 6 bases, with 6 bases between. CDR1 is MGHRA, CDR2 YSYEKL, per germline. The CDR3 consists of 10 residues. The CDR3 nucleotides read TGCGCCAGCGTGGCGGATACGCAGTATTTT. Amino acid sequence: CASVADTQYF.

The chain couples TRBV27 to TRBJ1-2; 7 bases match TRBD1. Germline CDR1 MNHEY, CDR2 SMNVEV (reference sequence). Trimming cost V 5 bases and J 7 bases; bases outside gene matches: 10. The CDR3 has 14 residues. CDR3 DNA: TGTGCCAGCAGTCCACCCACAGGGGTGGGTGGCTACACCTTC. Translation: CASSPPTGVGGYTF.

The CDR3 sequence: CASSSALGGETQYF. Here the CDR3 DNA reads TGTGCCAGCAGCTCGGCTCTGGGTGGAGAGACCCAGTACTTC. The V gene is TRBV5-6, the J gene TRBJ2-5; D uncertain. Germline assignment: CDR1 SGHDT and CDR2 YYEEEE. The CDR3 covers 14 residues. The V and J ends lost 3 bases and 4 bases respectively, with 13 bases between them.

This clonotype was seen only once. This chain links TRBV5-1 with TRBJ2-5, with TRBD2 matching 7 bases. The CDR3 is 16 residues long. Germline CDR1 SGHRS, CDR2 YFSETQ. Trimming removed 0 bases from V and 1 base from J; junction bases left unmatched: 6. This CDR3 is CASSLDASGRQETQYF. In nucleotides, the CDR3 is TGCGCCAGCAGCTTGGACGCTAGCGGCCGCCAAGAGACCCAGTACTTC. The variable domain in full, with the rest retrieved from reference TRBV5-1 and TRBJ2-5, is KAGVTQTPRYLIKTRGQQVTLSCSPISGHRSVSWYQQTPGQGLQFLFEYFSETQRNKGNFPGRFSGRQFSNSRSEMNVSTLELGDSALYLCASSLDASGRQETQYFGPGTRLLVL.

This clonotype was seen repeatedly, ten times or more. The chain combines TRBV15 with TRBJ1-3, with D unresolved. Germline lookup yields CDR1 LNHNV and CDR2 YYDKDF (reference sequence). The V end was cut by 8 bases, the J end by 0 bases, with 14 bases between. The CDR3 runs to 15 residues. This CDR3 is CATRSDESSGNTIYF. The CDR3 DNA follows: TGTGCCACCCGGTCGGACGAAAGCTCTGGAAACACCATATATTTT.

The CDR3 sequence is CASSHSLGGLPTSSSYNEQFF. The DNA for the CDR3 is TGTGCCAGCAGCCACTCTCTAGGGGGACTTCCGACCTCGAGCTCCTACAATGAGCAGTTCTTC. V usage is TRBV14 and J usage is TRBJ2-1, with D perhaps assigned TRBD1 or TRBD2 (6 bases each). CDR1 SGHDN and CDR2 FVKESK come from the germline V gene. The germline V and J ends were trimmed by 3 bases and 0 bases, with 27 bases remaining between them. The CDR3 spans 21 residues.

J is TRBJ1-4 and V is TRBV10-2; D unclear. Trimming took off 6 bases at V and 0 bases at J, with 5 bases between the two ends. The CDR3 has 13 residues. Per the germline V gene, CDR1 is WSHSY and CDR2 is SAAADI. This CDR3 is CASRRSTNEKLFF. For the CDR3, the DNA is TGCGCCAGCAGAAGATCAACTAATGAAAAACTGTTTTTT.

This clonotype was counted at least ten times. The gene calls are TRBV18 and TRBJ2-1; 7 bases line up with TRBD2. Germline V gene lookup returns CDR1 KGHSH and CDR2 LQKENI. The CDR3 sequence is 13 residues long. With V trimmed by 5 bases and J by 4 bases, 2 bases remained unmatched. CDR3 protein: CASSEAGYNEQFF. The CDR3 region has the DNA TGTGCCAGCTCAGAAGCGGGGTACAATGAGCAGTTCTTC.

This clonotype was counted a single time. This chain joins TRBV5-1 and TRBJ2-3; possible D gene TRBD2, 6 bases. Trimming shortened V by 1 base and J by 5 bases, and 14 bases separated the two germline ends. CDR3 length: 15 residues. The germline gives CDR1 SGHRS, CDR2 YFSETQ. Written as DNA, the CDR3 is TGCGCCAGCAGCTTGTCAGGGACTGGGGGAGATACGCAGTATTTT. Protein product: CASSLSGTGGDTQYF.

This clonotype has only a few counts. The V and J genes are TRBV9 and TRBJ2-2; D is uncertain. Per germline, CDR1 SGDLS and CDR2 YYNGEE. The CDR3 covers 14 residues. The V end lost 5 bases, the J end lost 7 bases, and 15 bases lay between the germline ends. The CDR3 DNA is TGTGCCAGCAGTTTAAGTGGTTCCAACGGGGAGCTGTTTTTT. It translates to CASSLSGSNGELFF.

This clonotype has only a few counts. The chain recombines TRBV24-1 with TRBJ2-3; D is tentatively TRBD1 or TRBD2 (5 bases each). The CDR3 is 17 amino acids. V was trimmed by 4 bases and J by 1 base, leaving 17 bases between them. In germline, CDR1 is KGHDR, CDR2 SFDVKD. The CDR3 protein is CATSDQVPGRGTDTQYF. The DNA for the CDR3 is TGTGCCACCAGTGACCAAGTCCCGGGACGAGGCACAGATACGCAGTATTTT.

In this sample, this clonotype turned up a few times. The V and J genes are TRBV5-6 and TRBJ1-1, with D possibly TRBD1 on 5 matching bases. Germline V lookup: CDR1 SGHDT, CDR2 YYEEEE. Trimming shortened V by 1 base and J by 7 bases, and 11 bases separated the two germline ends. This CDR3 has 13 amino acids. The DNA of the CDR3 is TGTGCCAGCAGCTTGATGAAAGGGGTTGAAGCTTTCTTT. Protein product: CASSLMKGVEAFF.

The chain links TRBV5-6 to TRBJ2-1; D might be TRBD1 (5 bases). The CDR3 spans 16 residues. The V gene lost 0 bases and the J gene lost 4 bases, with 14 bases spanning the gap. Germline CDR1 SGHDT, CDR2 YYEEEE. CDR3 nucleotide sequence: TGTGCCAGCAGCTTGGGTAGGGGTGTCGGATACAATGAGCAGTTCTTC. Translating gives CASSLGRGVGYNEQFF.

This clonotype was counted only a few times. The J gene is TRBJ2-3, the V gene TRBV15, with TRBD1 as a possible D gene (6 bases). Looked up from germline, CDR1 is LNHNV and CDR2 is YYDKDF (reference sequence). The CDR3 has 15 amino acids. Trimming removed 3 bases from V and 4 bases from J, with 14 bases in between. In nucleotides, the CDR3 is TGTGCCACCAGCAGGGCGACAGGTTACCCAGATACGCAGTATTTT. It translates to CATSRATGYPDTQYF.

CDR3 nucleotide sequence: TGTGCCAGCAGTGCTGGACTAGCGGTGGACGAGCAGTACTTC. Its protein is CASSAGLAVDEQYF. The chain employs TRBV2 and TRBJ2-7; 10 bases fit TRBD2. After removal of 4 bases from V and 5 bases from J, the junction contained 5 bases not matched to a gene. The CDR3 is 14 amino acids. Per the germline V gene, CDR1 is SNHLY and CDR2 is FYNNEI.

This rearrangement joins TRBV18 to TRBJ1-6, with D hard to call. In germline, CDR1 is KGHSH, CDR2 LQKENI. This CDR3 region has 15 residues. V gave up 5 bases and J gave up 7 bases, with 15 bases separating them. CDR3 protein: CASSSFSLGNSPLHF. The CDR3, as DNA: TGTGCCAGCTCATCCTTCTCGTTGGGCAATTCACCCCTCCACTTT.

This clonotype was seen a handful of times. The rearrangement joins TRBV4-1 to TRBJ2-5; 13 bases are shared with TRBD2. Germline trimming cut 4 bases from V and 5 bases from J; bases unmatched to any gene: 4. The CDR3 covers 15 residues. Germline loops: CDR1 MGHRA, CDR2 YSYEKL. The CDR3 spells CASSPGTSGDETQYF. DNA for the CDR3: TGCGCCAGCAGCCCCGGGACTAGCGGGGACGAGACCCAGTACTTC.

This sequence joins TRBV15 and TRBJ2-5, with a tentative D call TRBD2 (5 bases). This CDR3 has 15 residues. Trimming took off 2 bases at V and 3 bases at J, with 13 bases between the two ends. From germline, CDR1 is LNHNV and CDR2 YYDKDF (reference sequence). The CDR3 bases are TGTGCCACCAGCAGAACTGGGCTCGGGAAAGAGACCCAGTACTTC. The encoded protein is CATSRTGLGKETQYF. Together with reference TRBV15 and TRBJ2-5, the CDR3 gives the full variable domain: DAMVIQNPRYQVTQFGKPVTLSCSQTLNHNVMYWYQQKSSQAPKLLFHYYDKDFNNEADTPDNFQSRRPNTSFCFLDIRSPGLGDTAMYLCATSRTGLGKETQYFGPGTRLLVL.

This clonotype was recorded at least ten times. The chain has TRBV28 and TRBJ2-2; D call uncertain. The germline CDR1 and CDR2 sequences are MDHEN and SYDVKM. Deletions cut 8 bases from V and 2 bases from J, with 6 bases between. CDR3 length: 12 residues. In DNA, the CDR3 is TGTGCCAGCCGACGAAACACCGGGGAGCTGTTTTTT. Amino acids: CASRRNTGELFF.